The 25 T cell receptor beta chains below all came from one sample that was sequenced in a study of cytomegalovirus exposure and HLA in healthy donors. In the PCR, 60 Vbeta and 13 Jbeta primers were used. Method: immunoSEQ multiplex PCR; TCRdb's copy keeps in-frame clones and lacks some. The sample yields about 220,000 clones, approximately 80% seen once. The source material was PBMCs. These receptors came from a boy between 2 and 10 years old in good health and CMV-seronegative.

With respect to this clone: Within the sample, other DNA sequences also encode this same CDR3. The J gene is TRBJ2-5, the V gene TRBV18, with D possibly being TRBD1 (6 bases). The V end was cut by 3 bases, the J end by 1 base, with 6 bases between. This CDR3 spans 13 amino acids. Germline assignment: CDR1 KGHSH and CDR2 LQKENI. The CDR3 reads CASSPDSQETQYF. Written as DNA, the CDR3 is TGTGCCAGCTCACCGGACAGCCAAGAGACCCAGTACTTC.

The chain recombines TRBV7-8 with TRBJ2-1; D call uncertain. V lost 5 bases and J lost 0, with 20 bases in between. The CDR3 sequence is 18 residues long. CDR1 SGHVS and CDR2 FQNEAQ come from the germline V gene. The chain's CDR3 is CASSPLTAQVSSYNEQFF. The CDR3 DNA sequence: TGTGCCAGCAGCCCACTTACCGCGCAGGTCAGCTCCTACAATGAGCAGTTCTTC.

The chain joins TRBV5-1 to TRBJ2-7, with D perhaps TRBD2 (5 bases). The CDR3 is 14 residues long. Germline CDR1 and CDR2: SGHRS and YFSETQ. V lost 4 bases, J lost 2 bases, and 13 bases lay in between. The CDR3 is CASSPGSAAYEQYF. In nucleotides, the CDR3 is TGCGCCAGCAGCCCGGGGTCGGCTGCCTACGAGCAGTACTTC.

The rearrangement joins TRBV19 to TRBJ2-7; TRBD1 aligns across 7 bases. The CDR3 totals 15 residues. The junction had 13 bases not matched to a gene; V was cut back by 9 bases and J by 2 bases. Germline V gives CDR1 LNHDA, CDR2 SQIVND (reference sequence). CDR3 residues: CASKIGGSAPYEQYF. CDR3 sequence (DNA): TGTGCCAGCAAAATAGGGGGCTCAGCCCCCTACGAGCAGTACTTC.

As DNA, the CDR3 is TGTGCCAGCAGCGGGTACGAGCAGTACTTC. As protein: CASSGYEQYF. The J gene is TRBJ2-7, the V gene TRBV2; D call uncertain. Germline CDR1 and CDR2: SNHLY and FYNNEI. CDR3 size: 10 residues. V was trimmed by 6 bases and J by 4 bases, leaving 4 bases between them.

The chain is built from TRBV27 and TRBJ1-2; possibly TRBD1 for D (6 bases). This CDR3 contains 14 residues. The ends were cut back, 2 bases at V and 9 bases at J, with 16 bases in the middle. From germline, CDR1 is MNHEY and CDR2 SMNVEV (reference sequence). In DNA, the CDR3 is TGTGCCAGCAGTTTAAGTGCAGGACAGAGAAGCTACACCTTC. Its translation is CASSLSAGQRSYTF.

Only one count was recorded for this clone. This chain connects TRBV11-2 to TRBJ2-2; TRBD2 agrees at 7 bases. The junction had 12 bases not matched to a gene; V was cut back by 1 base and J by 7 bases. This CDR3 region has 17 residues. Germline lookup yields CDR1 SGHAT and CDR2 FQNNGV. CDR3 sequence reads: CASSLAVGGSSVGELFF. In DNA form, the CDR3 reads TGTGCCAGCAGCTTAGCGGTGGGAGGGTCCTCAGTCGGGGAGCTGTTTTTT.

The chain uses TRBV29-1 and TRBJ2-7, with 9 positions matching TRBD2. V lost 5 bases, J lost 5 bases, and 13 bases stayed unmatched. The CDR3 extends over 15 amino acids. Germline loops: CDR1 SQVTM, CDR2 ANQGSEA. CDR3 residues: CSVYGTSRAGDEQYF. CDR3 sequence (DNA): TGCAGCGTTTACGGGACTAGCCGGGCTGGGGACGAGCAGTACTTC.

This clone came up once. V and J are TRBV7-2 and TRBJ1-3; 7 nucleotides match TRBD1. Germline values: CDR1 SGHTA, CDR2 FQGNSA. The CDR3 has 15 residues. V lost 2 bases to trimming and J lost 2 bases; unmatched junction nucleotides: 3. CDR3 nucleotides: TGTGCCAGCAGCTTACAGGGGGTGGCTGGAAACACCATATATTTT. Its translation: CASSLQGVAGNTIYF.

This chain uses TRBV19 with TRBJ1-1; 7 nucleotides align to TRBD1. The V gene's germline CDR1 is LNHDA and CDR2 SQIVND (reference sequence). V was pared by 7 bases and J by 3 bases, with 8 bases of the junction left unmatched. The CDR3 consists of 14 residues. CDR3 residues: CASTFRGKDTEAFF. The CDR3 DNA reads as TGTGCCAGTACCTTCAGGGGGAAGGACACTGAAGCTTTCTTT.

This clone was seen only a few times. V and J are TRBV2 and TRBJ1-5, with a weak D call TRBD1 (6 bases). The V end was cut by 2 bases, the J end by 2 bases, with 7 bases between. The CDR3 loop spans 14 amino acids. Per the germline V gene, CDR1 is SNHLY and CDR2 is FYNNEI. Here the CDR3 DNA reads TGTGCCAGCAGTGAATCAGGGGGCAATCAGCCCCAGCATTTT. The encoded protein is CASSESGGNQPQHF.

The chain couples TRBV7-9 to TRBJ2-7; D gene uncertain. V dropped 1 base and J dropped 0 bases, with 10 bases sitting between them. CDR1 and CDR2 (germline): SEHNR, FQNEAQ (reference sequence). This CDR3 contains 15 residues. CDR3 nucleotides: TGTGCCAGCAGCTTAGGAGGAGACCCCTCCTACGAGCAGTACTTC. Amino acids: CASSLGGDPSYEQYF.

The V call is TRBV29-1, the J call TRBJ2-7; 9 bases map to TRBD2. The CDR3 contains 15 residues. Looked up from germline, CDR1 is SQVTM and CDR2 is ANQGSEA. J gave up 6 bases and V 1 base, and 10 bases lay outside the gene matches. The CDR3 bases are TGCAGCGTTGAAGTCGGCGGGAGGGGGGCCTTCGAGCAGTACTTC. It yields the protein CSVEVGGRGAFEQYF.

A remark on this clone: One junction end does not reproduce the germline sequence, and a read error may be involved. The CDR3 loop reads CASSAMAGGSEQYF. The CDR3 region has the DNA TGTGCTAGCAGTGCCATGGCAGGGGGATCCGAGCAGTACTTC. The chain recombines TRBV7-7 with TRBJ2-7; 7 bases are shared with TRBD1. Germline assignment: CDR1 SSHAT and CDR2 FNYEAQ (reference sequence). The CDR3 spans 14 residues.

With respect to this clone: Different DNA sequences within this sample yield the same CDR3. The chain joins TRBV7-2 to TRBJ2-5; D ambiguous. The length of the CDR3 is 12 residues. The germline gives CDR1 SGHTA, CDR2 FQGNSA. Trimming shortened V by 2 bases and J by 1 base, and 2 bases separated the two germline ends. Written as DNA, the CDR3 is TGTGCCAGCAGCTTACTCCAAGAGACCCAGTACTTC. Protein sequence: CASSLLQETQYF.

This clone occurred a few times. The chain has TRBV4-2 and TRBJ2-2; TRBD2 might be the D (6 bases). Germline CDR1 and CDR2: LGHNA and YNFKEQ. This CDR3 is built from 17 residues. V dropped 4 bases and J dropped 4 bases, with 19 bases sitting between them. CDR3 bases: TGTGCCAGCAGCCCCTCTCGTGGGCGGGAAGTCACCGGGGAGCTGTTTTTT. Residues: CASSPSRGREVTGELFF.

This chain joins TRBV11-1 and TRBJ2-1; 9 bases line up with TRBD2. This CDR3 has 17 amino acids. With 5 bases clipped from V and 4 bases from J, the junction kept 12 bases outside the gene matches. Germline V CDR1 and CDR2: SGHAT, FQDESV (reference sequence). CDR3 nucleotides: TGTGCCAGCAGCCCCAGAGTTCGGGCGGGGGGGTACAATGAGCAGTTCTTC. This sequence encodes CASSPRVRAGGYNEQFF.

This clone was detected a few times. The CDR3 DNA reads TGTGCCAGCATCCTAGGGCGGGGGGTCACTGAAGCTTTCTTT. Its translation is CASILGRGVTEAFF. The V call is TRBV6-5, the J call TRBJ1-1; perhaps TRBD1 as D (5 bases). CDR1 and CDR2 (germline): MNHEY, SVGAGI. Trimming pared 7 bases from V and 4 bases from J, leaving 16 bases between. This CDR3 has 14 residues.

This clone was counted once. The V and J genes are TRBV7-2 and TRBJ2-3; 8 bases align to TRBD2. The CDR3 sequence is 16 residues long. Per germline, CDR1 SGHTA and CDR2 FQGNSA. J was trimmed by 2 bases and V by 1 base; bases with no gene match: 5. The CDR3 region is CASSLVLTSDTDTQYF. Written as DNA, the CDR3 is TGTGCCAGCAGCTTAGTGCTGACTAGCGACACAGATACGCAGTATTTT.

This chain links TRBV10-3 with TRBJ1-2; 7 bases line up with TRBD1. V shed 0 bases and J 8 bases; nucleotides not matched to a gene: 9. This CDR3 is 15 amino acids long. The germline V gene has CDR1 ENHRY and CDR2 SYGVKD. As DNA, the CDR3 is TGTGCCATCAGTGAGTCCGTCGACAGGGACTTAGGCTACACCTTC. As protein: CAISESVDRDLGYTF.

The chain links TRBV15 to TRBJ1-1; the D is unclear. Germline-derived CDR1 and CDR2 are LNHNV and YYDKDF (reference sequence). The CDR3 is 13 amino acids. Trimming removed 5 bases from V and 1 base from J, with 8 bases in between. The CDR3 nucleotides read TGTGCCACCAGCTTAGCCGCGAACACTGAAGCTTTCTTT. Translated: CATSLAANTEAFF.

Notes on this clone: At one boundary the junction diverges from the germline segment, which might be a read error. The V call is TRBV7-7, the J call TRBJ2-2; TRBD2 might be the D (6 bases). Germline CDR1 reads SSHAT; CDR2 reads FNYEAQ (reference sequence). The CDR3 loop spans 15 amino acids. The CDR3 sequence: CASSLNSGGAGELFF. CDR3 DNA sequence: TGTGCTAGCAGCTTAAATAGCGGAGGGGCCGGGGAGCTGTTTTTT.

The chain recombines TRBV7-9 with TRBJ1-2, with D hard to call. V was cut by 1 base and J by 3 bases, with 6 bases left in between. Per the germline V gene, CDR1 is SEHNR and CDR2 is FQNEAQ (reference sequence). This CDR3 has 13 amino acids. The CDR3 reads CASSLGGYYGYTF. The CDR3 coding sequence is TGTGCCAGCAGCTTAGGAGGGTACTATGGCTACACCTTC. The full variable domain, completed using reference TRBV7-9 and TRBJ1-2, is DTGVSQNPRHKITKRGQNVTFRCDPISEHNRLYWYRQTLGQGPEFLTYFQNEAQLEKSRLLSDRFSAERPKGSFSTLEIQRTEQGDSAMYLCASSLGGYYGYTFGSGTRLTVV.

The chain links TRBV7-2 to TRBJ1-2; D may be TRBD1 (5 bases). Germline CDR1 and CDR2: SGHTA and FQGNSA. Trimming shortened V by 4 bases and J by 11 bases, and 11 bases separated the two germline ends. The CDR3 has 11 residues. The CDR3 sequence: CASSSTEPYTF. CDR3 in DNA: TGTGCCAGCAGCTCGACAGAACCATACACCTTC.

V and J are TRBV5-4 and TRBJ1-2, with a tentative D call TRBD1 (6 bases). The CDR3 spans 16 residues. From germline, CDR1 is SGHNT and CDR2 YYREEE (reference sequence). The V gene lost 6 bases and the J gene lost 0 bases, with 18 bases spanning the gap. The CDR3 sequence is CASTQGTNTPNYGYTF. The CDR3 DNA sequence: TGTGCCAGCACACAGGGAACTAATACCCCTAACTATGGCTACACCTTC.